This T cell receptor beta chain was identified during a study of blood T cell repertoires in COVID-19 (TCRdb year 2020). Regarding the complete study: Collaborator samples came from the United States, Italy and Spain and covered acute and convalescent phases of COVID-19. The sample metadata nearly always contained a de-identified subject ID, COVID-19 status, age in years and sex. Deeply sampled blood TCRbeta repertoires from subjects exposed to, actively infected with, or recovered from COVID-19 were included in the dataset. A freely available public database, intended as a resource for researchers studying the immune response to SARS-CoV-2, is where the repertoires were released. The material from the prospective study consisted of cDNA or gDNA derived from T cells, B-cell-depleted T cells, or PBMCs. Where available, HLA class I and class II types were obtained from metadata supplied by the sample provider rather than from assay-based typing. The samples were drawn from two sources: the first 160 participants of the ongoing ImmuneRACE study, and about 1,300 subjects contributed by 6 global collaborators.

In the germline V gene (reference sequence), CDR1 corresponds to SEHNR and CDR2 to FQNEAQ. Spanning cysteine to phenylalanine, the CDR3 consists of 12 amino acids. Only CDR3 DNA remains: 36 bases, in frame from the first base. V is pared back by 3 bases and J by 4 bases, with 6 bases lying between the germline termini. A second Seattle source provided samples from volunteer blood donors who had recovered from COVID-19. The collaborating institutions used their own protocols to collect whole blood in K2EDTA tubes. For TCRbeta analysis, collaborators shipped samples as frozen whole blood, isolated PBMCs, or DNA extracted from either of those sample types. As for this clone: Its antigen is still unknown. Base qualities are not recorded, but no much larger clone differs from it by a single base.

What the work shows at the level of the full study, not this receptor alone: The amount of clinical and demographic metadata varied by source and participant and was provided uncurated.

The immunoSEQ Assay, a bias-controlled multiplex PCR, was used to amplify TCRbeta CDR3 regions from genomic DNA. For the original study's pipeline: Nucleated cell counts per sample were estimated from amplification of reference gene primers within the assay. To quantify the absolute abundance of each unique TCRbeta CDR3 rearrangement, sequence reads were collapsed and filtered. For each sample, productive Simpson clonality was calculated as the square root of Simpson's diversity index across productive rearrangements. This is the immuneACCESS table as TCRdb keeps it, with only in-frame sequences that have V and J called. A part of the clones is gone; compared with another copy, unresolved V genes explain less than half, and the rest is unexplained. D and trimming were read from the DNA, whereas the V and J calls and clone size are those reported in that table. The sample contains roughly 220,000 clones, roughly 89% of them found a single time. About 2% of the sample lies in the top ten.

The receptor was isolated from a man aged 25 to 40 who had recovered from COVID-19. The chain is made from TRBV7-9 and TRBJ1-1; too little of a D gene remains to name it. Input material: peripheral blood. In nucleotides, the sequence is TGTGCCAGCAGCTTCTCGGGCACTGAAGCTTTCTTT. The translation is CASSFSGTEAFF.